The entry below gives a single TCR beta chain sequence along with its context. Its antigen is unknown. The data were taken from a study of cytomegalovirus exposure and HLA in healthy donors. With 60 Vbeta and 13 Jbeta primers, the PCR was carried out. TCRdb's copy holds only in-frame clones and misses some; the assay was immunoSEQ multiplex PCR. This sample has a few hundred thousand clones, with around 79% found just once. CDR1 LNHDA and CDR2 SQIVND come from the germline V gene (reference sequence). V shed 5 bases, J shed 6 bases, and the junction held 6 bases outside the gene matches. The length of the CDR3 is 15 residues. Study conclusions and caveats: According to a later analysis, donors in an Asian-associated ancestry cluster reportedly had fewer N-insertions than the roughly 630-donor mean. Further analysis, carried out later, found HLA-associated TCR beta chains more clonally expanded than equally common other chains. Some segments of the V type, notably TRBV6-2 and TRBV6-3, were excluded as indistinguishable. The study listed roughly 160 cytomegalovirus-associated TCR beta chains.

V is TRBV19 and J is TRBJ1-5; 11 nucleotides align to TRBD1. This sequence originates from a man aged 18 to 30 in good health and CMV-seronegative. Sample: PBMCs. CDR3 loop: CASSVGTGGGQPQHF. The CDR3, as DNA: TGTGCCAGTAGTGTCGGGACAGGGGGAGGTCAGCCCCAGCATTTT.